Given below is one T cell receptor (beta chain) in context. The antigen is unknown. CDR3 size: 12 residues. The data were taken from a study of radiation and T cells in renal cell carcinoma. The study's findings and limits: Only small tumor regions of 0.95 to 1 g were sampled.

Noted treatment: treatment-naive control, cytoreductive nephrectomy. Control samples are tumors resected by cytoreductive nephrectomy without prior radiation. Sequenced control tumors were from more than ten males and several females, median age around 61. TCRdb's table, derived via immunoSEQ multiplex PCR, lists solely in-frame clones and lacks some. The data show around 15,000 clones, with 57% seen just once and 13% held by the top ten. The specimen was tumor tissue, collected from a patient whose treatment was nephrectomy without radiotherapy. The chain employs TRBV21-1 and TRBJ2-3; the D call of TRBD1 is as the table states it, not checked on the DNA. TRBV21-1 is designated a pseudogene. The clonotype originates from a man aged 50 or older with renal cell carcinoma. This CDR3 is CAPQDITDTQYF. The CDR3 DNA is TGTGCCCCCCAGGACATCACAGATACGCAGTATTTT.